This TCR beta chain was retrieved from a study of OX40 agonist ivuxolimab in advanced cancers. Across the study: In this trial design, patients received ivuxolimab intravenously at 0.01 to 10 mg/kg every 2 weeks. Patients receiving dose escalation had hepatocellular carcinoma, melanoma, renal cell or head and neck cancer.

Study outcomes and limitations: Circulating CD4+ and CD8+ T cells showed clonal expansion by week 6 at 0.1 to 3.0 mg/kg. Normalized expansion of T-cell clones was also low for some nonresponders.

The V segment lost 4 bases and the J segment 5 bases; nucleotides outside the gene matches: 0. This CDR3 is built from 13 residues. Germline V gene lookup returns CDR1 SNHLY and CDR2 FYNNEI. This table comes from immunoSEQ multiplex PCR, and its TCRdb copy is limited to in-frame clones, with some not included. The sample records some 70,000 clones, around 83% being singletons. For this clone: Its antigen is not known.

The material sequenced was CD4+ or CD8+ T cells sorted from blood, taken in a trial of the OX40 agonist ivuxolimab. V usage is TRBV2 and J usage is TRBJ1-1; 11 nucleotides line up with TRBD1. This receptor was identified in an adult with an advanced solid tumor such as melanoma, head and neck, liver or kidney cancer. CDR3 DNA: TGTGCCAGCAGTGGGGACAGGGGGACTGAAGCTTTCTTT. Protein sequence: CASSGDRGTEAFF.